This entry describes one T cell receptor beta chain. Its antigen is undetermined. The PCR contained 60 Vbeta and 13 Jbeta primers. In the original analysis: The count from a later analysis was roughly 80 million unique TCR beta chains, around 10 million of them shared. The assay was immunoSEQ multiplex PCR, and TCRdb's table has in-frame clones only and misses some. V and J calls plus clone size are reproduced from that table; the DNA served to infer D and trimming. The sample shows 200,000 or so clones, roughly 76% of them seen only once. This sample stems from a study of cytomegalovirus exposure and HLA in healthy donors. The V gene's germline CDR1 is MNHEY and CDR2 SMNVEV (reference sequence). The CDR3 has 15 residues. Trimming cost V 6 bases and J 0 bases, with 15 bases left between them. Study results and caveats: The authors enumerated over 150 TCR beta chains as linked to cytomegalovirus. Per published reports, the classifier diagnosed cytomegalovirus status with high specificity and sensitivity.

The gene calls are TRBV27 and TRBJ2-7; maybe TRBD1 (6 bases). Sequencing was carried out using PBMCs. This clonotype was sampled from a middle-aged man in good health and CMV-seropositive. CDR3 DNA sequence: TGTGCCAGCAGCAAATCCCAGGGGTTCTCCTACGAGCAGTACTTC. Translating gives CASSKSQGFSYEQYF.